This entry lists 10 T cell receptor beta chains sequenced from one sample in a study of blood T cell repertoires in COVID-19. Sequencing used immunoSEQ multiplex PCR; TCRdb keeps in-frame clones, though not all of them. This sample has roughly 230,000 clones, with nearly 90% found just once. Material: peripheral blood. These receptor sequences come from a woman aged 55-69 years with COVID-19, enrolled during active disease.

The chain joins TRBV4-2 to TRBJ2-5; the D gene is possibly TRBD1 (6 bases). V was trimmed by 4 bases and J by 5 bases, leaving 17 bases between them. CDR1 and CDR2 (germline): LGHNA, YNFKEQ. The CDR3 sequence is 15 residues long. CDR3 sequence (DNA): TGTGCCAGCAGCCTTCAAGGGGGTGTCCCGGAGACCCAGTACTTC. Encoded protein: CASSLQGGVPETQYF.

J is TRBJ1-1 and V is TRBV5-4; D possibly corresponds to TRBD1 (6 bases). The CDR3 is made up of 14 amino acids. V dropped 1 base and J dropped 1 base, with 8 bases sitting between them. Germline V gene sequence: CDR1 SGHNT, CDR2 YYREEE (reference sequence). Here the CDR3 reads CASSLTGKNTEAFF. The CDR3 DNA is TGTGCCAGCAGCTTGACAGGGAAGAACACTGAAGCTTTCTTT.

The chain couples TRBV23-1 to TRBJ2-7; 8 bases fit TRBD1. TRBV23-1 is filed as an ORF, its function uncertain. The trim removed 0 bases at V and 0 bases at J, leaving 16 bases unmatched. This CDR3 has 20 amino acids. CDR3 coding DNA: TGCGCCAGCAGTCAATCGAGGGATCACAGGGGGAACATACACTCCTACGAGCAGTACTTC. It translates to CASSQSRDHRGNIHSYEQYF.

J is TRBJ2-5 and V is TRBV6-5; tentative D call: TRBD1 (5 bases). Per germline, CDR1 MNHEY and CDR2 SVGAGI. Trimming pared 7 bases from V and 4 bases from J, leaving 19 bases between. The CDR3 loop spans 15 amino acids. The DNA of the CDR3 is TGTGCCAGCACTCCGGTTGCAGGGAATTTAGAGACCCAGTACTTC. Translated, it gives CASTPVAGNLETQYF.

This clone was seen a handful of times. The chain employs TRBV13 and TRBJ2-7, with D hard to call. The CDR3 is 13 amino acids. Germline-derived CDR1 and CDR2 are PRHDT and FYEKMQ (reference sequence). The V gene lost 4 bases and the J gene lost 2 bases, with 9 bases spanning the gap. The CDR3 coding sequence is TGTGCCAGCAGCTCACGAGTAGCCTACGAGCAGTACTTC. Residues: CASSSRVAYEQYF.

This chain links TRBV6-6 with TRBJ2-2, with 11 bases matching TRBD2. The junction had 2 bases not matched to a gene; V was cut back by 6 bases and J by 2 bases. The CDR3 totals 15 residues. The V gene's germline CDR1 is MNHNY and CDR2 SVGAGI (reference sequence). The CDR3 reads CASSLAGGNTGELFF. As DNA, the CDR3 is TGTGCCAGCAGCCTAGCGGGGGGAAACACCGGGGAGCTGTTTTTT.

The chain's CDR3 is CASSPTAQGLGGELFF. CDR3 bases: TGTGCCAGCAGCCCTACAGCCCAAGGACTCGGCGGGGAGCTGTTTTTT. V gene TRBV7-3 combines with J gene TRBJ2-2; D may be TRBD2 (5 bases). The germline V and J ends were trimmed by 5 bases and 7 bases, with 20 bases remaining between them. This CDR3 is built from 16 residues. The V gene's germline CDR1 is SGHTA and CDR2 FQGTGA.

This clone is a singleton in its sample. The gene calls are TRBV7-2 and TRBJ1-2, with D uncertain. V was clipped by 1 base and J by 10 bases, with 7 bases between them. Germline V gene data show CDR1 as SGHTA and CDR2 as FQGNSA. The CDR3 contains 11 residues. The CDR3 is CASSLGQFYTF. The CDR3 DNA reads TGTGCCAGCAGCTTAGGCCAGTTCTACACCTTC.

The chain uses TRBV7-2 and TRBJ1-1; TRBD1 might be the D (5 bases). The CDR3 is 12 amino acids. Germline-derived CDR1 and CDR2 are SGHTA and FQGNSA. V was pared by 5 bases and J by 9 bases, with 13 bases between. The DNA of the CDR3 is TGTGCCAGCAGCCCTATGGGGCAGAAAGCTTTCTTT. Its translation is CASSPMGQKAFF. The full variable domain, with the rest looked up from reference TRBV7-2 and TRBJ1-1, is GAGVSQSPSNKVTEKGKDVELRCDPISGHTALYWYRQSLGQGLEFLIYFQGNSAPDKSGLPSDRFSAERTGGSVSTLTIQRTQQEDSAVYLCASSPMGQKAFFGQGTRLTVV.

This chain links TRBV30 with TRBJ1-1; TRBD1 aligns across 9 bases. The CDR3 contains 12 residues. Germline values: CDR1 GTSNPN, CDR2 SVGIG (reference sequence). V lost 8 bases and J lost 5; bases outside the gene matches: 6. This CDR3 is CAGDRGGTEAFF. In nucleotides, the CDR3 is TGTGCCGGCGACAGGGGGGGGACTGAAGCTTTCTTT.